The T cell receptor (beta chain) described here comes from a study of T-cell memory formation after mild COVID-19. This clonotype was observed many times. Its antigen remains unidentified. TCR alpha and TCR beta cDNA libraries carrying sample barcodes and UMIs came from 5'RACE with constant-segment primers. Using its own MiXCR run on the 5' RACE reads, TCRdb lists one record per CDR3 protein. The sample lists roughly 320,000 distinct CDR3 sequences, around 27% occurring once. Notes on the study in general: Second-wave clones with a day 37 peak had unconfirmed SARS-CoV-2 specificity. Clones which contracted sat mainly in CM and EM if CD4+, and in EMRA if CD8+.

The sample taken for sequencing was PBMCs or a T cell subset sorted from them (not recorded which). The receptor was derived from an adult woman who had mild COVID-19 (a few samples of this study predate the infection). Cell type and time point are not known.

The CDR3 spells CASSLTAGDTQYF. CDR3 in DNA: TGCGCCAGCAGCTTGACAGCGGGAGATACGCAGTATTTT. This chain joins TRBV5-1 and TRBJ2-3; maybe TRBD2 (6 bases). CDR1 is SGHRS and CDR2 is YFSETQ in the germline V gene. V lost 1 base, J lost 5 bases, and 8 bases lay in between. The CDR3 totals 13 residues.